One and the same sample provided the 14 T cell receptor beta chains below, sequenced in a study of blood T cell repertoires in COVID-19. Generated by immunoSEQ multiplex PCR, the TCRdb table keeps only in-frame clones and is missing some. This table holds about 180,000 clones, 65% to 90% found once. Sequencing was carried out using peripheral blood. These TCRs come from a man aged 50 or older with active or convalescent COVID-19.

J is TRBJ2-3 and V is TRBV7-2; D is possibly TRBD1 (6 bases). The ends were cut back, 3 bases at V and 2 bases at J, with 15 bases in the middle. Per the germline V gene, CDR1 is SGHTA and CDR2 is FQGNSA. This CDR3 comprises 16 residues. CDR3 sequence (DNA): TGTGCCAGCAGCTTTTACAGGGAAACCTACACAGATACGCAGTATTTT. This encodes CASSFYRETYTDTQYF.

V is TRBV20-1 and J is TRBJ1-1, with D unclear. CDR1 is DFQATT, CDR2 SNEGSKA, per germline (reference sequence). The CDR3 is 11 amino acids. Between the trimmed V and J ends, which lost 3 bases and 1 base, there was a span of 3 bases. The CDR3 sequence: CSASKNTEAFF. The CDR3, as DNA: TGCAGTGCTAGCAAGAACACTGAAGCTTTCTTT.

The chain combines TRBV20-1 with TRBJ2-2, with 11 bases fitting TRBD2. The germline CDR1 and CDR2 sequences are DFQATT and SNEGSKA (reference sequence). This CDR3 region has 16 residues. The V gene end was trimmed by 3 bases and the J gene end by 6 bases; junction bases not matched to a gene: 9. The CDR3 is CSASSGLAASAGELFF. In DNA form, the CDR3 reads TGCAGTGCTAGTTCGGGACTAGCGGCCTCGGCCGGGGAGCTGTTTTTT.

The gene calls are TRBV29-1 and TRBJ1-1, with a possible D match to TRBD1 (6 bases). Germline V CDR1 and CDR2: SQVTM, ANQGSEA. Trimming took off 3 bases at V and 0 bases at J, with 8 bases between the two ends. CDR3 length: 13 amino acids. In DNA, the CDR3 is TGCAGCGTTGAGGACAGCATGAACACTGAAGCTTTCTTT. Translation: CSVEDSMNTEAFF.

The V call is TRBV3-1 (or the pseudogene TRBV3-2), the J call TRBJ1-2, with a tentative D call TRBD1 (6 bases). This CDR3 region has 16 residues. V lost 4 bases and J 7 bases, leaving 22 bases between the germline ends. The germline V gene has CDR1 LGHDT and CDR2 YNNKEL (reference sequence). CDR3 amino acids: CASSLTGPPNPSGYTF. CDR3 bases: TGTGCCAGCAGCCTCACAGGGCCCCCAAACCCATCTGGCTACACCTTC.

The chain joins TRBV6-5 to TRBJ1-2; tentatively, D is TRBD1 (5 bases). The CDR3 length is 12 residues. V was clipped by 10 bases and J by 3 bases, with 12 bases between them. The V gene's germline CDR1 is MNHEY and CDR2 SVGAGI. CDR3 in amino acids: CATSNRYYGYTF. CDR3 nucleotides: TGTGCCACGTCCAACAGGTACTATGGCTACACCTTC.

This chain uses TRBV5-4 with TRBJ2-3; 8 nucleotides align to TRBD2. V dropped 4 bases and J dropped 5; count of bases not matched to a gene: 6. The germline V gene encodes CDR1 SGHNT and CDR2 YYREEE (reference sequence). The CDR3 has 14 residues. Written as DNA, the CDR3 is TGTGCCAGCAGCCCGAGACTAGCGAAAGATACGCAGTATTTT. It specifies CASSPRLAKDTQYF.

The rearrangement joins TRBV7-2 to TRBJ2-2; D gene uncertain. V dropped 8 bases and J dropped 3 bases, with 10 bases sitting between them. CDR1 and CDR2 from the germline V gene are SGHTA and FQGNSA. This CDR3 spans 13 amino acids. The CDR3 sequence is CASAIDYTGELFF. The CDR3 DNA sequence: TGTGCCAGCGCTATAGATTACACCGGGGAGCTGTTTTTT.

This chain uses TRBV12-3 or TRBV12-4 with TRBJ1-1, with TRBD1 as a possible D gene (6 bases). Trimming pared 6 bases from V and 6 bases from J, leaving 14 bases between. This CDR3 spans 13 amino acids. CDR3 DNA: TGTGCCAGCAGACCAAGGGGACATGCTGAAGCTTTCTTT. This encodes CASRPRGHAEAFF.

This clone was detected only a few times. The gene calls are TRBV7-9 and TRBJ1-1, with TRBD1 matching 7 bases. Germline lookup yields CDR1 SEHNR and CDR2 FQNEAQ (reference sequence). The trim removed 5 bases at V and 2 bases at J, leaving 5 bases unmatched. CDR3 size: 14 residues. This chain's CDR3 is CASSLQGPNTEAFF. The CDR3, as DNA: TGTGCCAGCAGCCTACAGGGGCCTAACACTGAAGCTTTCTTT.

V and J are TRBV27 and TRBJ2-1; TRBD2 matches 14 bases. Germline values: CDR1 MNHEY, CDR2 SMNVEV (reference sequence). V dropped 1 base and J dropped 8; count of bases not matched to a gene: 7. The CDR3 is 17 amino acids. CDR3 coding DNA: TGTGCCAGCAGTTTATTGACTAGCGGGAGGGCCCGGGATGAGCAGTTCTTC. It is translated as CASSLLTSGRARDEQFF.

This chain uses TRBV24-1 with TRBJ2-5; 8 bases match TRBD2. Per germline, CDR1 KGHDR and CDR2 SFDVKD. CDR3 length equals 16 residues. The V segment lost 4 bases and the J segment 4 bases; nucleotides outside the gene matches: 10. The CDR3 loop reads CATSDPPGGGGETQYF. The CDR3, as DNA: TGTGCCACCAGTGACCCACCCGGGGGGGGCGGAGAGACCCAGTACTTC.

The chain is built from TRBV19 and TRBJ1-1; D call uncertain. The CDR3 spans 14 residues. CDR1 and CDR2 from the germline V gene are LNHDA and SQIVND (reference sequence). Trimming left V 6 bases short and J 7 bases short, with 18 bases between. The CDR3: CASSSFITGYEAFF. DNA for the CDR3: TGTGCCAGTAGCTCTTTCATTACGGGTTATGAAGCTTTCTTT.

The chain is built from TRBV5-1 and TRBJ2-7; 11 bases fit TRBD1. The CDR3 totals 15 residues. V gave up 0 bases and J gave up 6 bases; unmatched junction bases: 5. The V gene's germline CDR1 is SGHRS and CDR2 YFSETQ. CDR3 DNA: TGCGCCAGCAGCTTGGGGTGGACAGGGGGCCTCGAGCAGTACTTC. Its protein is CASSLGWTGGLEQYF.